This is a list of T cell receptor beta chains from one sample in a study of blood T cell repertoires in COVID-19. Here immunoSEQ multiplex PCR was the method, and the copy in TCRdb shows in-frame clones only, minus some. This table holds some 250,000 clones, around four fifths found once. Sequencing used peripheral blood. The receptors were gathered from a man aged 55 to 70 with acute or convalescent COVID-19. CDR3s include the opening cysteine and the closing phenylalanine or tryptophan. The order of the fields is D gene, V gene, J gene, clone size, CDR3 protein, CDR3 DNA. The D gene is left open where the match is weak. The listing skips clone size in some rows; elsewhere it reads once, few, many or a size class.

d_gene: TRBD1
v_gene: TRBV27
j_gene: TRBJ2-7
abundance: .
CDR3aa: CASSSTETGDYEQYF
CDR3nt: TGTGCCAGCAGTTCAACCGAAACAGGGGACTACGAGCAGTACTTC

d_gene: TRBD1
v_gene: TRBV11-3
j_gene: TRBJ2-3
abundance: once
CDR3aa: CASSLGQGAADTQYF
CDR3nt: TGTGCCAGCAGCTTAGGACAGGGGGCAGCAGATACGCAGTATTTT

d_gene: TRBD2
v_gene: TRBV6-1
j_gene: TRBJ2-2
abundance: once
CDR3aa: CASSAFGTSDTGELFF
CDR3nt: TGTGCCAGCAGTGCATTCGGGACTAGCGACACCGGGGAGCTGTTTTTT

d_gene: TRBD1
v_gene: TRBV7-9
j_gene: TRBJ2-3
abundance: few
CDR3aa: CASSLGQGNPTDTQYF
CDR3nt: TGTGCCAGCAGCTTGGGACAGGGCAACCCTACAGATACGCAGTATTTT

d_gene: TRBD1
v_gene: TRBV6-5
j_gene: TRBJ2-7
abundance: few
CDR3aa: CASRDRGSSSYEQYF
CDR3nt: TGTGCCAGCAGAGACAGGGGGTCGAGCTCCTACGAGCAGTACTTC

d_gene: TRBD1
v_gene: TRBV7-2
j_gene: TRBJ1-2
abundance: .
CDR3aa: CASSFRQGARYGYTF
CDR3nt: TGTGCCAGCAGCTTTCGACAGGGGGCGCGCTATGGCTACACCTTC

d_gene: TRBD2
v_gene: TRBV18
j_gene: TRBJ2-5
abundance: .
CDR3aa: CASSRPSGSLGMETQYF
CDR3nt: TGTGCCAGCTCACGACCTAGCGGGAGCTTGGGGATGGAGACCCAGTACTTC

d_gene: TRBD1
v_gene: TRBV11-3
j_gene: TRBJ1-5
abundance: once
CDR3aa: CASSLRGGQGTGQPQHF
CDR3nt: TGTGCCAGCAGCTTACGTGGGGGACAGGGTACGGGCCAGCCCCAGCATTTT

d_gene: .
v_gene: TRBV7-6
j_gene: TRBJ1-1
abundance: .
CDR3aa: CASSKDRNTEAFF
CDR3nt: TGTGCCAGCAGCAAGGACAGAAACACTGAAGCTTTCTTT

d_gene: TRBD1
v_gene: TRBV6-6
j_gene: TRBJ1-2
abundance: .
CDR3aa: CASSRTGDYGYTF
CDR3nt: TGTGCCAGCAGTAGAACAGGGGACTATGGCTACACCTTC

d_gene: .
v_gene: TRBV6-2/TRBV6-3
j_gene: TRBJ2-7
abundance: .
CDR3aa: CASSYTPAVRSYEQYF
CDR3nt: TGTGCCAGCAGTTACACACCGGCGGTCCGCTCTTACGAGCAGTACTTC

d_gene: TRBD1
v_gene: TRBV5-1
j_gene: TRBJ1-2
abundance: .
CDR3aa: CASSSGTGALNYGYTF
CDR3nt: TGCGCCAGCAGCTCCGGGACAGGGGCCCTAAACTATGGCTACACCTTC

d_gene: .
v_gene: TRBV19
j_gene: TRBJ1-4
abundance: .
CDR3aa: CASSPRQVINEKLFF
CDR3nt: TGTGCCAGTAGTCCCCGACAGGTTATTAATGAAAAACTGTTTTTT

d_gene: TRBD2
v_gene: TRBV19
j_gene: TRBJ2-7
abundance: .
CDR3aa: CASSPGGPYEQYF
CDR3nt: TGTGCCAGTAGTCCGGGAGGGCCCTACGAGCAGTACTTC

d_gene: TRBD2
v_gene: TRBV5-1
j_gene: TRBJ2-1
abundance: once
CDR3aa: CASSYRSGLAGGTSYNEQFF
CDR3nt: TGCGCCAGCAGCTACCGGTCAGGACTAGCGGGAGGGACCTCCTACAATGAGCAGTTCTTC

d_gene: .
v_gene: TRBV5-6
j_gene: TRBJ1-3
abundance: .
CDR3aa: CASSWGGNTIYF
CDR3nt: TGTGCCAGCAGCTGGGGAGGGAACACCATATATTTT

d_gene: .
v_gene: TRBV11-3
j_gene: TRBJ2-1
abundance: once
CDR3aa: CASSQHTGYEQFF
CDR3nt: TGTGCCAGCAGCCAGCACACAGGGTATGAGCAGTTCTTC

d_gene: .
v_gene: TRBV19
j_gene: TRBJ1-1
abundance: .
CDR3aa: CASMGFRVNTEAFF
CDR3nt: TGTGCCAGTATGGGTTTTCGGGTGAACACTGAAGCTTTCTTT

d_gene: TRBD1
v_gene: TRBV11-1
j_gene: TRBJ1-2
abundance: .
CDR3aa: CASSPGQGRGYTF
CDR3nt: TGTGCCAGCAGCCCGGGACAGGGAAGAGGCTACACCTTC

d_gene: TRBD1
v_gene: TRBV5-1
j_gene: TRBJ1-2
abundance: .
CDR3aa: CASSSRGPNGYTF
CDR3nt: TGCGCCAGCAGCTCCAGGGGGCCTAATGGCTACACCTTC

d_gene: TRBD1
v_gene: TRBV29-1
j_gene: TRBJ2-7
abundance: .
CDR3aa: CSVTGTGNYEQYF
CDR3nt: TGCAGCGTGACCGGGACAGGGAACTACGAGCAGTACTTC

d_gene: TRBD1
v_gene: TRBV5-1
j_gene: TRBJ2-7
abundance: .
CDR3aa: CASRPTGSSSYEQYF
CDR3nt: TGCGCCAGCAGACCGACAGGGTCCAGCTCCTACGAGCAGTACTTC

d_gene: TRBD2
v_gene: TRBV11-2
j_gene: TRBJ2-1
abundance: .
CDR3aa: CASSQERGGQNEQFF
CDR3nt: TGTGCCAGCAGCCAGGAGCGGGGGGGCCAGAATGAGCAGTTCTTC

d_gene: .
v_gene: TRBV7-2
j_gene: TRBJ1-6
abundance: few
CDR3aa: CASSADASPLHF
CDR3nt: TGTGCCAGCAGCGCAGATGCCTCACCCCTCCACTTT

d_gene: TRBD1
v_gene: TRBV27
j_gene: TRBJ2-3
abundance: .
CDR3aa: CASSGYRGTLSTDTQYF
CDR3nt: TGTGCCAGCAGTGGATACAGGGGGACCCTTAGCACAGATACGCAGTATTTT

d_gene: .
v_gene: TRBV29-1
j_gene: TRBJ1-2
abundance: .
CDR3aa: CSVEGLGGGYTF
CDR3nt: TGCAGCGTCGAAGGGTTGGGGGGTGGCTACACCTTC

d_gene: .
v_gene: TRBV5-6
j_gene: TRBJ1-2
abundance: .
CDR3aa: CASSLVRTLANYGYTF
CDR3nt: TGTGCCAGCAGCTTAGTCCGTACTCTGGCTAACTATGGCTACACCTTC

d_gene: .
v_gene: TRBV5-1
j_gene: TRBJ1-6
abundance: .
CDR3aa: CASSPGANSPLHF
CDR3nt: TGCGCCAGCAGCCCCGGAGCTAATTCACCCCTCCACTTT

d_gene: TRBD1
v_gene: TRBV5-1
j_gene: TRBJ2-3
abundance: few
CDR3aa: CASSSGQGARYTDTQYF
CDR3nt: TGCGCCAGCAGCTCCGGACAGGGGGCAAGGTACACAGATACGCAGTATTTT

d_gene: .
v_gene: TRBV5-1
j_gene: TRBJ1-6
abundance: .
CDR3aa: CASNAGPYNSPLHF
CDR3nt: TGCGCCAGCAATGCTGGGCCCTATAATTCACCCCTCCACTTT

d_gene: TRBD2
v_gene: TRBV3-1/TRBV3-2
j_gene: TRBJ2-3
abundance: once
CDR3aa: CASSLQQTSGGTNTQYF
CDR3nt: TGTGCCAGCAGCCTACAACAGACTAGCGGGGGGACTAATACGCAGTATTTT

d_gene: TRBD2
v_gene: TRBV28
j_gene: TRBJ2-7
abundance: few
CDR3aa: CASRLAGREQYF
CDR3nt: TGTGCCAGTCGACTAGCGGGACGGGAGCAGTACTTC

d_gene: TRBD1
v_gene: TRBV25-1
j_gene: TRBJ1-2
abundance: .
CDR3aa: CASSDPGTDIYGYTF
CDR3nt: TGTGCCAGCAGTGACCCGGGGACAGATATTTATGGCTACACCTTC

d_gene: .
v_gene: TRBV5-6
j_gene: TRBJ2-4
abundance: .
CDR3aa: CASSLARVSKNIQYF
CDR3nt: TGTGCCAGCAGCCTGGCGAGGGTCTCCAAAAACATTCAGTACTTC

d_gene: .
v_gene: TRBV30
j_gene: TRBJ2-2
abundance: .
CDR3aa: CAWIPGEALGGELFF
CDR3nt: TGTGCCTGGATCCCCGGGGAGGCTCTGGGCGGGGAGCTGTTTTTT

d_gene: .
v_gene: TRBV7-3
j_gene: TRBJ2-7
abundance: .
CDR3aa: CASSLIRTGNYEQYF
CDR3nt: TGTGCCAGCAGCTTAATACGGACGGGGAACTACGAGCAGTACTTC

d_gene: TRBD1
v_gene: TRBV7-2
j_gene: TRBJ1-2
abundance: few
CDR3aa: CASSPLGQGNGYTF
CDR3nt: TGTGCCAGCAGCCCCCTGGGACAGGGAAATGGCTACACCTTC

d_gene: .
v_gene: TRBV29-1
j_gene: TRBJ2-5
abundance: .
CDR3aa: CSANRDQETQYF
CDR3nt: TGCAGCGCCAACAGGGACCAAGAGACCCAGTACTTC

d_gene: .
v_gene: TRBV7-7
j_gene: TRBJ1-3
abundance: .
CDR3aa: CASSLGGPSGNTIYF
CDR3nt: TGTGCTAGCAGCTTGGGAGGGCCCTCTGGAAACACCATATATTTT

d_gene: .
v_gene: TRBV9
j_gene: TRBJ1-2
abundance: .
CDR3aa: CASSKTGTRDGYTF
CDR3nt: TGTGCCAGCAGCAAAACCGGGACAAGAGATGGCTACACCTTC

d_gene: TRBD1
v_gene: TRBV7-3
j_gene: TRBJ2-2
abundance: once
CDR3aa: CASSSRLIPGQGAVNTGELFF
CDR3nt: TGTGCCAGCAGCTCACGCCTCATTCCGGGACAGGGGGCGGTGAACACCGGGGAGCTGTTTTTT

d_gene: TRBD1
v_gene: TRBV6-5
j_gene: TRBJ1-5
abundance: .
CDR3aa: CASSSQGQGWNQPQHF
CDR3nt: TGTGCCAGCAGTTCGCAGGGACAGGGGTGGAATCAGCCCCAGCATTTT

d_gene: .
v_gene: TRBV5-1
j_gene: TRBJ2-7
abundance: .
CDR3aa: CASSLDGISYEQYF
CDR3nt: TGCGCCAGCAGCTTGGACGGGATCTCCTACGAGCAGTACTTC

d_gene: .
v_gene: TRBV7-3
j_gene: TRBJ1-2
abundance: .
CDR3aa: CASSPGTSAADGYTF
CDR3nt: TGTGCCAGCAGCCCCGGGACATCCGCCGCGGATGGCTACACCTTC

d_gene: .
v_gene: TRBV18
j_gene: TRBJ1-1
abundance: .
CDR3aa: CASSPPEGRVTEAFF
CDR3nt: TGTGCCAGCTCACCACCTGAGGGGAGGGTCACTGAAGCTTTCTTT

d_gene: .
v_gene: TRBV6-6
j_gene: TRBJ1-1
abundance: .
CDR3aa: CASMAGRAFF
CDR3nt: TGTGCCAGCATGGCAGGGCGGGCTTTCTTT

d_gene: .
v_gene: TRBV20-1
j_gene: TRBJ2-3
abundance: .
CDR3aa: CSASLAGTDTQYF
CDR3nt: TGCAGTGCTAGTCTAGCTGGCACAGATACGCAGTATTTT

d_gene: .
v_gene: TRBV7-2
j_gene: TRBJ2-1
abundance: .
CDR3aa: CASSLFGGKGSNEQFF
CDR3nt: TGTGCCAGCAGCTTATTCGGAGGTAAGGGATCCAATGAGCAGTTCTTC

d_gene: TRBD1
v_gene: TRBV4-1
j_gene: TRBJ2-5
abundance: .
CDR3aa: CASSHTQGGETQYF
CDR3nt: TGCGCCAGCAGCCACACACAGGGGGGTGAGACCCAGTACTTC

d_gene: TRBD1
v_gene: TRBV5-4
j_gene: TRBJ1-2
abundance: .
CDR3aa: CASSLDRTGNYGYTF
CDR3nt: TGTGCCAGCAGCTTGGACCGGACAGGGAACTATGGCTACACCTTC

d_gene: .
v_gene: TRBV2
j_gene: TRBJ1-5
abundance: .
CDR3aa: CASSEGQGSGNQPQHF
CDR3nt: TGTGCCAGCAGTGAAGGGCAGGGGTCGGGCAATCAGCCCCAGCATTTT

d_gene: .
v_gene: TRBV7-3
j_gene: TRBJ2-1
abundance: .
CDR3aa: CASSAGTYNEQFF
CDR3nt: TGTGCCAGCAGCGCAGGGACCTACAATGAGCAGTTCTTC

d_gene: TRBD2
v_gene: TRBV7-2
j_gene: TRBJ2-1
abundance: .
CDR3aa: CASSLSSRGGHGQFF
CDR3nt: TGTGCCAGCAGCTTAAGCAGTCGGGGGGGCCATGGGCAGTTCTTC

d_gene: TRBD2
v_gene: TRBV5-1
j_gene: TRBJ2-4
abundance: .
CDR3aa: CASSPGLVRGQNNIQYF
CDR3nt: TGCGCCAGCAGCCCAGGACTAGTACGGGGCCAAAATAACATTCAGTACTTC

d_gene: .
v_gene: TRBV28
j_gene: TRBJ2-7
abundance: .
CDR3aa: CASSWPTREEQYF
CDR3nt: TGTGCCAGCAGTTGGCCGACCCGGGAGGAGCAGTACTTC

d_gene: .
v_gene: TRBV6-2/TRBV6-3
j_gene: TRBJ2-2
abundance: .
CDR3aa: CASSTSRTDTGELFF
CDR3nt: TGTGCCAGCAGTACCTCTCGGACAGACACCGGGGAGCTGTTTTTT

d_gene: TRBD2
v_gene: TRBV10-3
j_gene: TRBJ2-1
abundance: .
CDR3aa: CAISTSGDYNEQFF
CDR3nt: TGTGCCATCAGTACTAGCGGGGACTACAATGAGCAGTTCTTC